This is a list of T cell receptor beta chains from one sample in a study of tumor-infiltrating lymphocytes in glioblastoma multiforme. TCRdb processed the multiplex PCR reads anew with MiXCR; each CDR3 protein has one entry. The sample holds 15,000 to 20,000 distinct CDR3 sequences, 65% to 80% seen once. The sample consisted of peripheral blood. These TCRs come from a male donor with glioblastoma. Each CDR3 is given without its conserved first and last residue. The order of the fields is V gene, J gene, D gene, CDR3 protein. D genes are given only for firm matches.

TRBV11-3	TRBJ2-1	TRBD2	ASSSRGEGEQS
TRBV11-2	TRBJ2-1	TRBD2	ASRSAGGKNNEQS
TRBV6-5	TRBJ2-3	TRBD1	ASGRDRGSDTQY
TRBV12-3/TRBV12-4	TRBJ1-4	TRBD1	ASSGDRGREKLF
TRBV11-2	TRBJ2-1	-	AISLVWGNEQF
TRBV28	TRBJ1-3	-	ASSLGSPYEFANTKY
TRBV10-3	TRBJ2-3	-	AINIDPTDTQY
TRBV29-1	TRBJ2-7	-	SVAGLPGKTYEQY
TRBV6-1	TRBJ1-5	-	ASVASNQPQH
TRBV11-3	TRBJ2-2	-	ASRSSRGTGELF
TRBV10-3	TRBJ2-5	-	AISEPRCEAQY
TRBV11-3	TRBJ1-6	-	ASSGGRNPSLH
TRBV11-1	TRBJ2-2	-	ASSFPGVTGELF
TRBV11-2	TRBJ2-2	TRBD2	ASRGMGAGVPGELF